One and the same sample provided the 11 T cell receptor beta chains below, sequenced in a study of blood T cell repertoires in COVID-19. Repertoires were generated with immunoSEQ multiplex PCR, while TCRdb's copy carries only in-frame clones and drops some. There are 30,000 to 45,000 clones in the sample; roughly 88% occur only once, and 9% to 13% lies in the top ten. What was sequenced was peripheral blood. Receptors originate from a man between 65 and 80 years old with acute or convalescent COVID-19.

CDR3 sequence: CASSQPDRLDYGYTF. The CDR3 DNA reads TGTGCCAGCAGTCAACCGGACAGGCTTGACTATGGCTACACCTTC. The genes are TRBV28 and TRBJ1-2; 7 bases align to TRBD1. This CDR3 is 15 amino acids long. The V gene's germline CDR1 is MDHEN and CDR2 SYDVKM. J lost 3 bases, V lost 5 bases, and 9 bases had no gene match.

In this sample, this clone turned up a few times. The chain uses TRBV28 and TRBJ1-2; D perhaps matches TRBD1 (6 bases). The CDR3 contains 14 residues. The germline CDR1 and CDR2 sequences are MDHEN and SYDVKM. The germline V and J ends were trimmed by 2 bases and 5 bases, with 12 bases remaining between them. DNA for the CDR3: TGTGCCAGCAGTTTAGTGGGGGCGCAATATGGCTACACCTTC. This codes for CASSLVGAQYGYTF.

V gene TRBV25-1 combines with J gene TRBJ2-7; D is perhaps TRBD1 (5 bases). The CDR3 runs 14 residues. V shed 1 base and J shed 2 bases, with 9 bases lying between them. CDR1 and CDR2 from the germline V gene are MGHDK and SYGVNS. The CDR3 protein is CASSEFQGPYEQYF. The DNA for the CDR3 is TGTGCCAGCAGTGAATTTCAGGGCCCCTACGAGCAGTACTTC.

The rearrangement uses TRBV2 and TRBJ1-4, with a possible D match to TRBD1 (5 bases). The CDR3 contains 16 residues. The V and J ends lost 3 bases and 2 bases respectively, with 13 bases between them. CDR1 is SNHLY and CDR2 is FYNNEI in the germline V gene. This CDR3 reads CASSERQGGTNEKLFF. The DNA of the CDR3 is TGTGCCAGCAGTGAGAGGCAGGGTGGCACTAATGAAAAACTGTTTTTT.

This clone appeared a few times. V usage is TRBV7-2 and J usage is TRBJ2-7; TRBD2 matches 9 bases. CDR1 is SGHTA, CDR2 FQGNSA, per germline. The CDR3 extends over 15 amino acids. V dropped 5 bases and J dropped 6; count of bases not matched to a gene: 11. The CDR3 region is CASSRGTREGTEQYF. The DNA for the CDR3 is TGTGCCAGCAGCAGGGGGACGCGGGAGGGCACCGAGCAGTACTTC.

V gene TRBV28 combines with J gene TRBJ1-1, with 8 bases lining up with TRBD1. From germline, CDR1 is MDHEN and CDR2 SYDVKM. The CDR3 extends over 15 amino acids. The ends lost 2 bases at V and 5 bases at J; junction bases unmatched: 7. CDR3 residues: CASSLETGAGTEAFF. CDR3 bases: TGTGCCAGCAGTTTAGAGACAGGGGCGGGGACTGAAGCTTTCTTT.

This clone has a single count. J is TRBJ1-4 and V is TRBV13; no firm D call. This CDR3 is 14 amino acids long. Between the trimmed V and J ends, which lost 0 bases and 5 bases, there was a span of 7 bases. Germline CDR1 is PRHDT and CDR2 is FYEKMQ (reference sequence). The CDR3 DNA reads TGTGCCAGCAGCTTAGGCCGGAGGAATGAAAAACTGTTTTTT. It codes for CASSLGRRNEKLFF.

The chain combines TRBV5-4 with TRBJ2-1; perhaps TRBD2 as D (7 bases). With 3 bases removed from V and 0 bases from J, the gap between germline ends came to 16 bases. CDR3 length equals 17 residues. Per germline, CDR1 SGHNT and CDR2 YYREEE (reference sequence). The CDR3 spells CASSSMGRGASYNEQFF. CDR3 in DNA: TGTGCCAGCAGCTCCATGGGACGGGGGGCCTCCTACAATGAGCAGTTCTTC. The whole variable domain, filled in from reference TRBV5-4 and TRBJ2-1, reads ETGVTQSPTHLIKTRGQQVTLRCSSQSGHNTVSWYQQALGQGPQFIFQYYREEENGRGNFPPRFSGLQFPNYSSELNVNALELDDSALYLCASSSMGRGASYNEQFFGPGTRLTVL.

CDR3 in amino acids: CASRSRGGVTYNEQFF. CDR3 nucleotides: TGTGCCAGCAGGAGCCGAGGGGGAGTAACATACAATGAGCAGTTCTTC. This chain joins TRBV7-2 and TRBJ2-1; tentatively, D is TRBD1 (6 bases). Germline V CDR1 and CDR2: SGHTA, FQGNSA. The CDR3 extends over 16 amino acids. V lost 6 bases, J lost 4 bases, and 19 bases lay in between.

The chain is built from TRBV19 and TRBJ1-2; tentatively, D is TRBD1 (5 bases). This CDR3 is built from 14 residues. CDR1 is LNHDA and CDR2 is SQIVND in the germline V gene (reference sequence). Deletions cut 7 bases from V and 4 bases from J, with 16 bases between. The CDR3 bases are TGTGCCAGTACTCCCTCTCAGGGCGGCTATGGCTACACCTTC. It yields the protein CASTPSQGGYGYTF.

The J gene is TRBJ2-2, the V gene TRBV6-2 or TRBV6-3; 9 positions agree with TRBD1. V shed 5 bases and J 1 base; nucleotides not matched to a gene: 2. CDR3 length equals 15 residues. Germline assignment: CDR1 MNHEY and CDR2 SVGEGT. This CDR3 reads CASSGTGQNTGELFF. CDR3 nucleotides: TGTGCCAGCAGTGGGACAGGGCAGAACACCGGGGAGCTGTTTTTT.